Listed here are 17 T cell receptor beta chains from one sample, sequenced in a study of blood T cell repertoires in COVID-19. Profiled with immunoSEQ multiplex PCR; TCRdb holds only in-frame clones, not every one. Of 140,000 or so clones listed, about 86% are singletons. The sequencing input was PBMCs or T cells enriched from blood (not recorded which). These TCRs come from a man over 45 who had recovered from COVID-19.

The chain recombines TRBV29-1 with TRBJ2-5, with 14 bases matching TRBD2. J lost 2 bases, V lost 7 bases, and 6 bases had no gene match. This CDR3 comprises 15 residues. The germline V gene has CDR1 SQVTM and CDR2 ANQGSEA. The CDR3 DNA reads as TGCAGCGCCGGACTAGCGGGGGGTTCACAAGAGACCCAGTACTTC. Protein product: CSAGLAGGSQETQYF.

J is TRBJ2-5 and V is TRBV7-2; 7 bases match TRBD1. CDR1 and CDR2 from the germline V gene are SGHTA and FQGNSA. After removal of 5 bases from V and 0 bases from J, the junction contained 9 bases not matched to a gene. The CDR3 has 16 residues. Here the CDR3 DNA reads TGTGCCAGCAGCCAGGGGGTTGCAGCGTACCAAGAGACCCAGTACTTC. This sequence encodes CASSQGVAAYQETQYF.

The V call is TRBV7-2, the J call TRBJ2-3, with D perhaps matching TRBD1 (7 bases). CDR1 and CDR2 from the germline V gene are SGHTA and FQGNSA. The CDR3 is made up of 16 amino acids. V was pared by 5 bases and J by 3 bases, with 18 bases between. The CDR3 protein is CASSRNQGGTTDTQYF. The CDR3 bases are TGTGCCAGCAGCAGAAATCAGGGGGGCACGACAGATACGCAGTATTTT.

The CDR3 nucleotides are TGTGCCAGCAGTAGAGGGACACCAACCGGGGAGCTGTTTTTT. It is translated as CASSRGTPTGELFF. This chain links TRBV6-5 with TRBJ2-2, with D possibly being TRBD1 (6 bases). Per the germline V gene, CDR1 is MNHEY and CDR2 is SVGAGI. The CDR3 loop spans 14 amino acids. Trimming stripped 5 bases from V and 5 bases from J, with 12 bases between.

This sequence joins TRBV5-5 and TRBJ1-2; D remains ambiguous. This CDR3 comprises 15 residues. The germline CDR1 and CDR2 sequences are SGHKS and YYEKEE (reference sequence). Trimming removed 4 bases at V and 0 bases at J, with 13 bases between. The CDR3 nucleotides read TGTGCCAGCAGCCCACGATTAACAGCTAACTATGGCTACACCTTC. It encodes CASSPRLTANYGYTF.

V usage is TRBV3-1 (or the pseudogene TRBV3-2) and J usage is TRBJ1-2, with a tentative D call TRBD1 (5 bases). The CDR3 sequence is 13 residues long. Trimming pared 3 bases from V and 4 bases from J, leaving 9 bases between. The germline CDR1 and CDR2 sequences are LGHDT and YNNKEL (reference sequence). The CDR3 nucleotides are TGTGCCAGCAGCCAGACAGAGACCTATGGCTACACCTTC. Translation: CASSQTETYGYTF.

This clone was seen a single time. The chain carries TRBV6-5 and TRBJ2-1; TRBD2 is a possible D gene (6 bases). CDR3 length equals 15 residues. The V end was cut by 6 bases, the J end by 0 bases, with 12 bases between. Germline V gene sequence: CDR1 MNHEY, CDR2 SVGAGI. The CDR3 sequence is CASSGSGPSYNEQFF. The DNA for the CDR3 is TGTGCCAGCAGCGGGAGCGGCCCCTCCTACAATGAGCAGTTCTTC.

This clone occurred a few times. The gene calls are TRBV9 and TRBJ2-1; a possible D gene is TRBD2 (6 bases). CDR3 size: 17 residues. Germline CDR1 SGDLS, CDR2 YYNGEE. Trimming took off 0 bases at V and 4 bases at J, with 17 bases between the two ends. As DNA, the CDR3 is TGTGCCAGCAGCGTAGCCCTCCGTGGCGGGGATTACAATGAGCAGTTCTTC. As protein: CASSVALRGGDYNEQFF.

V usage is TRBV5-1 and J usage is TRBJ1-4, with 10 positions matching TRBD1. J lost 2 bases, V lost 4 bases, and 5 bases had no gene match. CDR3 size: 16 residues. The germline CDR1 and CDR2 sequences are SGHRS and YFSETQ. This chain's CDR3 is CASSPTGGGTNEKLFF. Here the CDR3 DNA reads TGCGCCAGCAGCCCGACAGGGGGCGGGACTAATGAAAAACTGTTTTTT.

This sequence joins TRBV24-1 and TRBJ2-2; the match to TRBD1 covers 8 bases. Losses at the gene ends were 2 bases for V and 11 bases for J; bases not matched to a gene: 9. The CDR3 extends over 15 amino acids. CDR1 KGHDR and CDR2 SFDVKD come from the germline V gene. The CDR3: CATSDSRDRTIELFF. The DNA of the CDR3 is TGTGCCACCAGTGATTCCCGGGACAGGACGATTGAGCTGTTTTTT.

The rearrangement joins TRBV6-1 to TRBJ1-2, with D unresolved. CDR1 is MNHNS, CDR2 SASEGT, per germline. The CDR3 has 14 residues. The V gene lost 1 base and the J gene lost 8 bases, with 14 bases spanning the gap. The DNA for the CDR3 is TGTGCCAGCAGTGAAGGGTGGGGAAGAGGGGGCTACACCTTC. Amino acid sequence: CASSEGWGRGGYTF.

The CDR3 DNA follows: TGTGCCAGCAGCCTCCTACGCGGGGGGGAACGGGCCAACGTCCTGACTTTC. This gives the protein CASSLLRGGERANVLTF. V is TRBV7-2 and J is TRBJ2-6, with 9 positions matching TRBD2. CDR1 SGHTA and CDR2 FQGNSA come from the germline V gene. This CDR3 is built from 17 residues. V dropped 5 bases and J dropped 5; count of bases not matched to a gene: 10.

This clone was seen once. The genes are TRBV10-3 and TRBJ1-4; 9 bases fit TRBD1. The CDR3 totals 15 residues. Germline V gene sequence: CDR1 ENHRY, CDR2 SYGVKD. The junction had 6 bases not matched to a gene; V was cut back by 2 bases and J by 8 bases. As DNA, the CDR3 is TGTGCCATCAGTGAGCCGGGACAGGGAACCGAAAAACTGTTTTTT. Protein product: CAISEPGQGTEKLFF.

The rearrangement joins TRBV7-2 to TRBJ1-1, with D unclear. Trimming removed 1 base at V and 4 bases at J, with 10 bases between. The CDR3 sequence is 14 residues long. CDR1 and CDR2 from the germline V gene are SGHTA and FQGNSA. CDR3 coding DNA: TGTGCCAGCAGCTTAGTAGGGAGGTTCACTGAAGCTTTCTTT. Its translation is CASSLVGRFTEAFF.

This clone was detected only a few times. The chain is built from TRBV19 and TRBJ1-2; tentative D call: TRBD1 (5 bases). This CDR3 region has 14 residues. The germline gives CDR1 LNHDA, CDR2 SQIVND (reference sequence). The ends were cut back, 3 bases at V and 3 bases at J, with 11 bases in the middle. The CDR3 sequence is CASSIDGAYYGYTF. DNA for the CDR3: TGTGCCAGTAGTATTGATGGGGCGTACTATGGCTACACCTTC.

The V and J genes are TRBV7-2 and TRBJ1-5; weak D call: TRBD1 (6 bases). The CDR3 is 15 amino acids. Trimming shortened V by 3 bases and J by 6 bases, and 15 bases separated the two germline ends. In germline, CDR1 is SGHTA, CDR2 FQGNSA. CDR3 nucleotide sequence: TGTGCCAGCAGCTTGTTCTTCGGCAGGGGTCAGCCCCAGCATTTT. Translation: CASSLFFGRGQPQHF.

The CDR3 nucleotides are TGTGCCACCCAAACCGACGGGGGGCCGTACCAAGAGACCCAGTACTTC. It encodes CATQTDGGPYQETQYF. The chain carries TRBV24-1 and TRBJ2-5, with D perhaps TRBD2 (7 bases). This CDR3 has 16 residues. Germline V gene lookup returns CDR1 KGHDR and CDR2 SFDVKD. Trimming took off 9 bases at V and 0 bases at J, with 19 bases between the two ends.